Shown below are 14 T cell receptor beta chains from a single sample sequenced in a study of cytomegalovirus exposure and HLA in healthy donors. The protocol was immunoSEQ multiplex PCR, while the TCRdb copy is restricted to in-frame clones and leaves out a portion. In the table there are some 99,000 clones, 88% of which are singletons. The material sequenced was PBMCs. These receptors were taken from a woman aged 18-29 years in good health and CMV-seronegative.

The rearrangement links TRBV28 to TRBJ1-4; D not resolved. Trimming stripped 5 bases from V and 8 bases from J, with 12 bases between. CDR1 is MDHEN, CDR2 SYDVKM, per germline. The CDR3 extends over 13 amino acids. The CDR3 region has the DNA TGTGCCAGCAGTCCGACAAGGGAGGAAAAACTGTTTTTT. Its translation is CASSPTREEKLFF.

There are a few counts of this clone. The J gene is TRBJ2-7, the V gene TRBV4-2; TRBD2 agrees at 9 bases. V shed 4 bases and J 6 bases; nucleotides not matched to a gene: 7. Germline V gives CDR1 LGHNA, CDR2 YNFKEQ. The CDR3 runs 14 residues. The CDR3 protein is CASSRGGASAEQYF. CDR3 DNA: TGTGCCAGCAGCCGCGGGGGGGCATCCGCCGAGCAGTACTTC.

The rearrangement uses TRBV7-6 and TRBJ2-7, with 7 bases matching TRBD2. The CDR3 contains 15 residues. CDR1 SGHVS and CDR2 FNYEAQ come from the germline V gene. J lost 2 bases, V lost 5 bases, and 9 bases had no gene match. The CDR3 DNA reads TGTGCCAGCAGCCAGGGTTCGGGGGGTCCCTACGAGCAGTACTTC. It yields the protein CASSQGSGGPYEQYF. The variable domain in full, with the rest retrieved from reference TRBV7-6 and TRBJ2-7, is GAGVSQSPRYKVTKRGQDVALRCDPISGHVSLYWYRQALGQGPEFLTYFNYEAQQDKSGLPNDRFSAERPEGSISTLTIQRTEQRDSAMYRCASSQGSGGPYEQYFGPGTRLTVT.

This clone has just a few counts. V is TRBV5-6 and J is TRBJ2-7; maybe TRBD2 (5 bases). This CDR3 has 14 amino acids. Germline V gene lookup returns CDR1 SGHDT and CDR2 YYEEEE. V lost 4 bases, J lost 0 bases, and 11 bases lay in between. CDR3 DNA: TGTGCCAGCAGCGAGAGGACTCCCTCCTACGAGCAGTACTTC. As protein: CASSERTPSYEQYF.

The V call is TRBV6-5, the J call TRBJ1-5, with 9 bases matching TRBD1. J lost 5 bases, V lost 2 bases, and 1 base had no gene match. Germline V gene data show CDR1 as MNHEY and CDR2 as SVGAGI. The CDR3 is 14 amino acids. The CDR3 nucleotides are TGTGCCAGCAGTTACCGGACAGGGGATCAGCCCCAGCATTTT. It encodes CASSYRTGDQPQHF.

This chain links TRBV10-3 with TRBJ2-7; tentative D call: TRBD2 (7 bases). Trimming cost V 3 bases and J 4 bases, with 10 bases left between them. Germline CDR1 is ENHRY and CDR2 is SYGVKD. This CDR3 region has 13 residues. The CDR3 DNA sequence: TGTGCCATCAGTGAAGGGGGGGTGTACGAGCAGTACTTC. This gives the protein CAISEGGVYEQYF.

The J gene is TRBJ1-6, the V gene TRBV7-2; maybe TRBD1 (6 bases). The CDR3 has 13 amino acids. The V gene's germline CDR1 is SGHTA and CDR2 FQGNSA. The V gene lost 5 bases and the J gene lost 8 bases, with 10 bases spanning the gap. CDR3 coding DNA: TGTGCCAGCAGCGTGACAGGCCATTCACCCCTCCACTTT. Its protein is CASSVTGHSPLHF.

CDR3 residues: CASSKGASGIIYEQYF. CDR3 DNA: TGTGCCAGCAGCAAAGGGGCTAGCGGGATAATCTACGAGCAGTACTTC. The rearrangement links TRBV21-1 to TRBJ2-7; the table's D call TRBD2 went unverified against the DNA. TRBV21-1 is noted as a pseudogene. There are 16 residues in the CDR3.

This clone has a handful of counts. This sequence joins TRBV4-3 and TRBJ1-1; D gene ambiguous. The V gene's germline CDR1 is LGHNA and CDR2 YSLEER. The CDR3 totals 12 residues. V lost 4 bases, J lost 11 bases, and 14 bases lay in between. CDR3 residues: CASSPRRGGAFF. CDR3 in DNA: TGCGCCAGCAGCCCACGTCGGGGTGGGGCTTTCTTT.

This clone was found once. The V and J genes are TRBV27 and TRBJ2-7; possibly TRBD2 for D (7 bases). This CDR3 is built from 15 residues. With 4 bases removed from V and 4 bases from J, the gap between germline ends came to 17 bases. CDR1 is MNHEY, CDR2 SMNVEV, per germline (reference sequence). CDR3 region: CASSYQRGGAYEQYF. The CDR3 coding sequence is TGTGCCAGCAGTTACCAAAGGGGGGGCGCGTACGAGCAGTACTTC.

The chain carries TRBV7-3 and TRBJ2-5, with D unclear. The CDR3 totals 15 residues. V dropped 0 bases and J dropped 5 bases, with 13 bases sitting between them. Germline CDR1 SGHTA, CDR2 FQGTGA. Written as DNA, the CDR3 is TGTGCCAGCAGCTTAACGATGAGCCCGAGGGAGACCCAGTACTTC. The encoded protein is CASSLTMSPRETQYF.

The J gene is TRBJ2-3, the V gene TRBV30, with a tentative D call TRBD1 (6 bases). The germline gives CDR1 GTSNPN, CDR2 SVGIG (reference sequence). Deletions cut 4 bases from V and 7 bases from J, with 21 bases between. The CDR3 consists of 15 residues. The CDR3 loop is CAWIATQTGSNTQYF. For the CDR3, the DNA is TGTGCCTGGATCGCCACACAGACAGGTTCAAATACGCAGTATTTT.

The chain has TRBV28 and TRBJ2-7, with D possibly matching TRBD1 (6 bases). V shed 6 bases and J shed 3 bases, with 18 bases lying between them. Looked up from germline, CDR1 is MDHEN and CDR2 is SYDVKM. CDR3 length: 15 amino acids. CDR3 loop: CASSSPPGHLYEQYF. For the CDR3, the DNA is TGTGCCAGCAGCTCCCCACCGGGACATCTCTACGAGCAGTACTTC.

This clone was counted ten times or more. The chain links TRBV27 to TRBJ2-7; no clear D gene. Between the trimmed V and J ends, which lost 4 bases and 3 bases, there was a span of 4 bases. The CDR3 contains 11 residues. Per germline, CDR1 MNHEY and CDR2 SMNVEV (reference sequence). This CDR3 is CASSSFYEQYF. CDR3 DNA sequence: TGTGCCAGCAGTTCCTTCTACGAGCAGTACTTC.